This entry describes one T cell receptor beta chain. The antigen is unknown. CDR3 length: 13 residues. Germline loops: CDR1 SGHAT, CDR2 FQNNGV. Trimming removed 3 bases from V and 10 bases from J, with 13 bases in between. The data stem from a study of CD8+ T cells in alopecia areata. Study-level information: The drug, oral tofacitinib, was given to treated patients at 5 to 10 mg twice daily. Findings and caveats of the study: In scalp samples, resident alphabeta T cells of normal skin are also sequenced.

The study team obtained lesional scalp punch biopsies and peripheral blood from alopecia areata patients. Investigators isolated RNA and reverse transcribed it into cDNA to act as the sequencing template. Some clones are missing from TCRdb's copy, which holds only in-frame ones; the method was immunoSEQ multiplex PCR. Altogether about 140,000 clones are present, around 49% being singletons, with the ten largest covering less than 1%. This TCR was recovered from a human donor with alopecia areata. This chain connects TRBV11-2 to TRBJ2-1; TRBD2 might be the D (5 bases). Sequenced material: CD4+ T cells sorted from blood, taken at week 0. The CDR3 DNA is TGTGCCAGCAGCTTGGACCAGACGGGAGAGCAGTTCTTC. Translated: CASSLDQTGEQFF.